A selection of T cell receptor beta chains follows, all from one sample in a study of OX40 agonist ivuxolimab in advanced cancers. The repertoire was sequenced with immunoSEQ multiplex PCR; TCRdb's copy has only in-frame clones and lacks some. The table includes over 85,000 clones, about 90% detected once. The specimen comprised CD4+ or CD8+ T cells sorted from blood, sampled in a trial of the OX40 agonist ivuxolimab. The origin of the receptors is an adult with an advanced solid tumor such as melanoma, head and neck, liver or kidney cancer. The conserved cysteine and the conserved F or W are not part of the CDR3 here.

V gene: TRBV11-2; CDR3 protein: ASSLRMTGVNSEQY
V gene: TRBV5-1; CDR3 protein: ASSPDPGGQPQH
V gene: TRBV4-2; CDR3 protein: ASSPGALAGDYNEQF
V gene: TRBV5-6; CDR3 protein: ASSLGDREVGELF
V gene: TRBV7-3; CDR3 protein: ASSLTAQARGANVLT
V gene: TRBV7-8; CDR3 protein: ASSSDRETGPGANVLT
V gene: TRBV6-5; CDR3 protein: ASSYSNSRQETQY
V gene: TRBV11-2; CDR3 protein: ASSLQTSTTEAF
V gene: TRBV5-4; CDR3 protein: ASSSSPGLDYNEQF
V gene: TRBV4-3; CDR3 protein: ASSQEWWDTQY
V gene: TRBV7-9; CDR3 protein: ASSLETGTGTQY
V gene: TRBV7-8; CDR3 protein: ASSRQGDPGNTIY
V gene: TRBV5-1; CDR3 protein: ASSLEGRNHNEQF
V gene: TRBV9; CDR3 protein: ASSVAGYQETQY
V gene: TRBV6-4; CDR3 protein: ASSYLQGTEAF
V gene: TRBV9; CDR3 protein: ASSPTRGGWNEQF
V gene: TRBV7-9; CDR3 protein: ASSSGRKEGDEQF
V gene: TRBV27; CDR3 protein: ASSFSPPGRSSYNEQF
V gene: TRBV18; CDR3 protein: ASSPGLAYEQY
V gene: TRBV29-1; CDR3 protein: SVKGRTSSYEQY
V gene: TRBV6-5; CDR3 protein: ASSYRGQGYEQY
V gene: TRBV6-5; CDR3 protein: ASSYSTRGTGDYT
V gene: TRBV6-5; CDR3 protein: ASRGQERGEKLF
V gene: TRBV6-5; CDR3 protein: ASSWDGTAYEQY
V gene: TRBV30; CDR3 protein: AWRKGSTDTQY
V gene: TRBV10-1; CDR3 protein: ASALSGNQPQH
V gene: TRBV11-3; CDR3 protein: ASSPWRGAGGSNEQF
V gene: TRBV6-5; CDR3 protein: ASRGVATNEKLF
V gene: TRBV11-2; CDR3 protein: ASSLDSLSQGSTDTQY
V gene: TRBV11-1; CDR3 protein: ASSSTREMGPYEQY
V gene: TRBV14; CDR3 protein: ASSQYVNTEAF
V gene: TRBV5-4; CDR3 protein: ASSWGGQTAGSSPLEQY
V gene: TRBV14; CDR3 protein: ASSQLALQRGAF